These 10 T cell receptor beta chains were all obtained from the same sample, sequenced in a study of CD8+ T cells in alopecia areata. Extraction of RNA preceded its reverse transcription into cDNA, which served as the sequencing template. Only in-frame clones appear in the TCRdb table, and some are missing; sequencing was by immunoSEQ multiplex PCR. Seen here are some 160,000 clones, about three fifths observed once, and the top ten hold 30% to 45%. Sequencing was carried out using CD8+ T cells sorted from blood. Every receptor here comes from a human donor in good health.

The gene calls are TRBV30 and TRBJ2-1, with 7 positions matching TRBD2. Trimming took 1 base from V and 10 from J; bases not matched to a gene: 10. Germline CDR1 reads GTSNPN; CDR2 reads SVGIG (reference sequence). The CDR3 length is 14 residues. The CDR3 DNA follows: TGTGCCTGGAGTGCGGCTAGCGGAACCCAGGAGCAGTTCTTC. Translating it yields CAWSAASGTQEQFF.

This clone occurred a few times. The chain recombines TRBV7-9 with TRBJ2-7, with TRBD1 identical over 7 bases. CDR3 length equals 13 residues. V was pared by 5 bases and J by 2 bases, with 3 bases of the junction left unmatched. Germline V gene lookup returns CDR1 SEHNR and CDR2 FQNEAQ (reference sequence). The DNA of the CDR3 is TGTGCCAGCAGCACAGGGGCTCCCTACGAGCAGTACTTC. The encoded protein is CASSTGAPYEQYF.

This clone has just one count. CDR3 loop: CASSPDPGQGSFQYF. For the CDR3, the DNA is TGTGCCAGCAGCCCGGATCCGGGACAGGGGAGTTTCCAGTACTTC. The chain uses TRBV5-6 and TRBJ2-5; TRBD1 matches at 10 bases. V lost 4 bases and J lost 10; bases outside the gene matches: 13. This CDR3 region has 15 residues. Germline assignment: CDR1 SGHDT and CDR2 YYEEEE.

This clone showed up just a few times. V is TRBV29-1 and J is TRBJ2-1, with 7 nucleotides matching TRBD2. This CDR3 region has 14 residues. Germline-derived CDR1 and CDR2 are SQVTM and ANQGSEA. V dropped 5 bases and J dropped 2; count of bases not matched to a gene: 6. The DNA of the CDR3 is TGCAGCGTTATTACGGGAGGAGCCTACAATGAGCAGTTCTTC. It specifies CSVITGGAYNEQFF.

This clone was seen a few times. The genes are TRBV29-1 and TRBJ2-2; 13 nucleotides agree with TRBD2. The CDR3 has 15 residues. CDR1 SQVTM and CDR2 ANQGSEA come from the germline V gene. V lost 5 bases to trimming and J lost 6 bases; unmatched junction nucleotides: 6. In nucleotides, the CDR3 is TGCAGCGTTTTAACTAGCGGGAGGGCCCCCGGGGAGCTGTTTTTT. Translating it yields CSVLTSGRAPGELFF.

This chain connects TRBV25-1 to TRBJ2-7, with D unresolved. Trimming took 8 bases from V and 5 from J, leaving 10 bases between them. This CDR3 comprises 11 residues. Looked up from germline, CDR1 is MGHDK and CDR2 is SYGVNS. The CDR3 here is CASGVGNEQYF. CDR3 DNA: TGTGCCAGCGGGGTAGGGAACGAGCAGTACTTC.

This chain links TRBV5-1 with TRBJ2-7, with 7 bases identical to TRBD1. CDR3 length equals 15 residues. J was trimmed by 2 bases and V by 0 bases; bases with no gene match: 5. In germline, CDR1 is SGHRS, CDR2 YFSETQ. The CDR3 DNA follows: TGCGCCAGCAGCTTGGAGAGACAGGGACCCTACGAGCAGTACTTC. The encoded protein is CASSLERQGPYEQYF.

CDR3 DNA sequence: TGTGCCACCATAAGCGGGGCCAACAATGAGCAGTTCTTC. Translated: CATISGANNEQFF. The V and J genes are TRBV13 and TRBJ2-1; TRBD2 matches 7 bases. CDR3 length equals 13 residues. From germline, CDR1 is PRHDT and CDR2 FYEKMQ (reference sequence). After removal of 10 bases from V and 5 bases from J, the junction contained 8 bases not matched to a gene.

The V call is TRBV27, the J call TRBJ2-5; D ambiguous. This CDR3 comprises 13 residues. Germline lookup yields CDR1 MNHEY and CDR2 SMNVEV (reference sequence). Trimming took 3 bases from V and 4 from J, leaving 9 bases between them. This CDR3 is CASSFEQRETQYF. The CDR3 DNA reads as TGTGCCAGCAGTTTCGAGCAAAGAGAGACCCAGTACTTC.

In this sample, this clone turned up a few times. The J gene is TRBJ1-2, the V gene TRBV29-1, with 10 nucleotides matching TRBD1. The junction had 2 bases not matched to a gene; V was cut back by 5 bases and J by 8 bases. This CDR3 region has 11 residues. CDR1 and CDR2 from the germline V gene are SQVTM and ANQGSEA. CDR3 in amino acids: CSVRDRGGYTF. Written as DNA, the CDR3 is TGCAGCGTTCGGGACAGGGGCGGCTACACCTTC.